The clone carrying this T cell receptor (beta chain) was observed once. Measured with immunoSEQ multiplex PCR; TCRdb has only the in-frame clones, and not every one. The sample holds about 41,000 clones; approximately 72% are singletons and the top ten take about 7%. This sample is drawn from a study of early stage breast cancer tumors. For the study at large: ER+/PR+/HER2- status applied to about 75% of the 16 invasive breast tumors. Average read coverage per sample was approximately 10-fold.

This receptor was obtained from a person between 50 and 60 years old with breast cancer. The sequenced sample consisted of blood.

The CDR3 protein is CASSSELAYSTDTQYF. The CDR3 nucleotides read TGTGCCAGCAGTTCTGAACTAGCGTACAGCACAGATACGCAGTATTTT. The chain links TRBV7-8 to TRBJ2-3; the match to TRBD2 covers 7 bases. V gave up 6 bases and J gave up 0 bases; unmatched junction bases: 9. Germline loops: CDR1 SGHVS, CDR2 FQNEAQ. The CDR3 is made up of 16 amino acids.